Listed below are T cell receptor beta chains from one sample, sequenced in a study of blood T cell repertoires in COVID-19. Sequencing was performed with immunoSEQ multiplex PCR; in TCRdb, only in-frame clones are kept and a portion is missing. Of 65,000 to 80,000 clones in the sample, 70% to 90% were seen once. Material for sequencing was peripheral blood. The receptors were sampled from a man aged 70-80 years with active or convalescent COVID-19. CDR3s include the opening cysteine and the closing phenylalanine or tryptophan. A D gene is named only where the DNA matches it firmly. Size values are once, few and many counts, or a class for expanded clones, and some rows have none.

size	V	D	J	CDR3	DNA
NA	TRBV28	TRBD2	TRBJ2-3	CASSPRGSSGTTDTQYF	TGTGCCAGCAGCCCCAGGGGATCTAGCGGGACCACAGATACGCAGTATTTT
NA	TRBV28	NA	TRBJ2-7	CASSSYSYEQYF	TGTGCCAGCAGTTCCTATTCCTACGAGCAGTACTTC
once	TRBV5-5	TRBD1	TRBJ2-1	CASSEDRVFNEQFF	TGTGCCAGCAGCGAGGACAGGGTATTCAATGAGCAGTTCTTC
few	TRBV5-4	NA	TRBJ2-3	CASSFTGSTDTQYF	TGTGCCAGCAGCTTTACCGGTAGCACAGATACGCAGTATTTT
NA	TRBV5-1	TRBD1	TRBJ2-2	CASSKGQGRTAGELFF	TGCGCCAGCAGCAAAGGACAGGGGAGAACGGCCGGGGAGCTGTTTTTT
NA	TRBV2	NA	TRBJ1-1	CASSSGTNTEAFF	TGTGCCAGCAGTTCAGGAACCAACACTGAAGCTTTCTTT
NA	TRBV14	TRBD2	TRBJ2-1	CASSPPLGEGNHNEQFF	TGTGCCAGCAGCCCCCCCCTGGGGGAGGGGAACCACAATGAGCAGTTCTTC
NA	TRBV12-3/TRBV12-4	NA	TRBJ2-7	CASSLNIPYEQYF	TGTGCCAGCAGTTTAAACATCCCCTACGAGCAGTACTTC
NA	TRBV27	NA	TRBJ2-7	CASSLSLARRREQYF	TGTGCCAGCAGTTTATCGTTGGCTAGGAGGCGCGAGCAGTACTTC
NA	TRBV30	NA	TRBJ2-2	CAWSAFGAGELFF	TGTGCCTGGAGTGCGTTCGGGGCCGGGGAGCTGTTTTTT
NA	TRBV19	NA	TRBJ2-6	CASSINTQARAGANVLTF	TGTGCCAGTAGTATAAATACTCAAGCCAGGGCCGGGGCCAACGTCCTGACTTTC
NA	TRBV7-3	NA	TRBJ1-1	CASSLQGSNTEAFF	TGTGCCAGCAGCTTACAGGGATCGAACACTGAAGCTTTCTTT
NA	TRBV5-1	TRBD2	TRBJ2-3	CASSFSGTPSTDTQYF	TGCGCCAGCAGCTTTAGCGGGACCCCGAGCACAGATACGCAGTATTTT
NA	TRBV6-5	NA	TRBJ2-7	CASRSALVRPYEQYF	TGTGCCAGCAGAAGCGCGTTGGTGCGCCCTTACGAGCAGTACTTC
NA	TRBV5-1	TRBD2	TRBJ2-3	CASSLGLAGATDTQYF	TGCGCCAGCAGCTTGGGACTAGCGGGAGCAACAGATACGCAGTATTTT
NA	TRBV6-6	NA	TRBJ1-5	CASKGPGNNQPQHF	TGTGCCAGCAAGGGGCCAGGCAACAATCAGCCCCAGCATTTT
NA	TRBV11-2	NA	TRBJ1-4	CASSLAGFGEKLFF	TGTGCCAGCAGCTTAGCAGGGTTCGGTGAAAAACTGTTTTTT
NA	TRBV15	TRBD2	TRBJ2-1	CATSREGLAGASSYNEQFF	TGTGCCACCAGCAGAGAGGGACTAGCGGGGGCGAGCTCCTACAATGAGCAGTTCTTC
NA	TRBV30	TRBD2	TRBJ2-2	CAWKGLAANTGELFF	TGTGCCTGGAAGGGACTAGCGGCAAACACCGGGGAGCTGTTTTTT
NA	TRBV28	TRBD1	TRBJ1-4	CASSSTGPNEKLFF	TGTGCCAGCAGTTCGACAGGGCCTAATGAAAAACTGTTTTTT
NA	TRBV5-1	TRBD1	TRBJ2-5	CASSLDTGGEETQYF	TGCGCCAGCAGCTTGGATACAGGGGGCGAAGAGACCCAGTACTTC
NA	TRBV16	TRBD1	TRBJ2-1	CASSLRQGSHRLYNEQFF	TGTGCCAGCAGCTTACGACAGGGAAGCCACAGATTATACAATGAGCAGTTCTTC
NA	TRBV4-1	NA	TRBJ2-1	CASTPRGISYNEQFF	TGCGCCAGCACCCCCCGGGGGATCTCCTACAATGAGCAGTTCTTC
NA	TRBV5-1	NA	TRBJ2-4	CASSLGLAKNIQYF	TGCGCCAGCAGCTTGGGACTTGCCAAAAACATTCAGTACTTC
NA	TRBV19	TRBD2	TRBJ2-1	CASSRTSGGAEQFF	TGTGCCAGTAGTAGGACTAGCGGGGGGGCCGAGCAGTTCTTC
NA	TRBV11-2	TRBD2	TRBJ2-4	CASTLGGGVAKNIQYF	TGTGCCAGCACCCTGGGGGGAGGGGTGGCCAAAAACATTCAGTACTTC
NA	TRBV10-2	TRBD2	TRBJ2-1	CASSERTSGSLEQFF	TGCGCCAGCAGTGAGAGGACTAGCGGGAGTCTTGAGCAGTTCTTC
NA	TRBV5-1	TRBD2	TRBJ2-3	CASSLEASGFTDTQYF	TGCGCCAGCAGCTTGGAGGCTAGCGGGTTCACAGATACGCAGTATTTT
once	TRBV6-5	TRBD1	TRBJ1-5	CASSSRTGGTNQPQHF	TGTGCCAGCAGTTCCAGGACAGGGGGCACGAATCAGCCCCAGCATTTT
NA	TRBV5-1	NA	TRBJ2-7	CASSRAGASYEQYF	TGCGCCAGCAGTCGCGCGGGGGCCTCCTACGAGCAGTACTTC
NA	TRBV4-2	NA	TRBJ1-3	CASSQETVYGNTIYF	TGTGCCAGCAGCCAAGAGACAGTCTATGGAAACACCATATATTTT
once	TRBV14	NA	TRBJ2-3	CASSQDLLPGDTQYF	TGTGCCAGCAGCCAAGATCTACTCCCCGGAGATACGCAGTATTTT
NA	TRBV13	TRBD1	TRBJ1-1	CASSLTGTGVGTEAFF	TGTGCCAGCAGCTTGACCGGGACAGGGGTTGGGACTGAAGCTTTCTTT
NA	TRBV3-1/TRBV3-2	TRBD2	TRBJ2-1	CASSRSPGTSYSEQFF	TGTGCCAGCAGCCGCAGCCCCGGGACTAGCTACAGTGAGCAGTTCTTC
NA	TRBV28	TRBD1	TRBJ1-4	CASSFPQGTNEKLFF	TGTGCCAGCAGTTTCCCACAGGGGACTAATGAAAAACTGTTTTTT
NA	TRBV28	NA	TRBJ1-5	CASSLWGGRGNQPQHF	TGTGCCAGCAGTTTATGGGGAGGAAGAGGCAATCAGCCCCAGCATTTT
NA	TRBV5-1	NA	TRBJ1-3	CASSPEFSGNTIYF	TGCGCCAGCAGCCCCGAGTTCTCTGGAAACACCATATATTTT
NA	TRBV2	NA	TRBJ2-7	CASSEGVEVTYEQYF	TGTGCCAGCAGTGAAGGGGTGGAGGTCACCTACGAGCAGTACTTC
NA	TRBV4-1	TRBD1	TRBJ2-1	CASSQPWDRGGLPEQFF	TGCGCCAGCAGCCAACCTTGGGACAGGGGGGGACTCCCTGAGCAGTTCTTC
NA	TRBV6-5	TRBD1	TRBJ1-5	CASSLTDRAHQPQHF	TGTGCCAGCAGTTTGACGGACAGGGCCCATCAGCCCCAGCATTTT
NA	TRBV7-2	TRBD2	TRBJ2-2	CASSLVAGETGELFF	TGTGCCAGCAGCTTAGTAGCGGGAGAGACCGGGGAGCTGTTTTTT